The sequence of this T cell receptor beta chain was determined in a study of cytomegalovirus exposure and HLA in healthy donors. Study-wide results and limits: Published work reported that the classifier diagnosed cytomegalovirus status with high specificity and sensitivity. Earlier results showed most TCR beta V segments being productive about 90% or about 30% of the time.

CDR1 is SGHRS and CDR2 is YFSETQ in the germline V gene. Trimming removed 0 bases at V and 1 base at J, with 13 bases between. This CDR3 region has 16 residues. The PCR employed 60 Vbeta primers together with 13 Jbeta primers. Assay used: immunoSEQ multiplex PCR; TCRdb lists only in-frame clones, some missing. The table records around 120,000 clones, more than 60% of them present only once. This clone occurred once. The antigen is unknown. The V gene is TRBV5-1, the J gene TRBJ1-1, with a tentative D call TRBD1 (6 bases). The sequence came from a woman aged 40 to 55 in good health and CMV-seropositive. The specimen sequenced was PBMCs. The DNA of the CDR3 is TGCGCCAGCAGCTTGGGACTCCAGGGGACGAACACTGAAGCTTTCTTT. Its protein is CASSLGLQGTNTEAFF.